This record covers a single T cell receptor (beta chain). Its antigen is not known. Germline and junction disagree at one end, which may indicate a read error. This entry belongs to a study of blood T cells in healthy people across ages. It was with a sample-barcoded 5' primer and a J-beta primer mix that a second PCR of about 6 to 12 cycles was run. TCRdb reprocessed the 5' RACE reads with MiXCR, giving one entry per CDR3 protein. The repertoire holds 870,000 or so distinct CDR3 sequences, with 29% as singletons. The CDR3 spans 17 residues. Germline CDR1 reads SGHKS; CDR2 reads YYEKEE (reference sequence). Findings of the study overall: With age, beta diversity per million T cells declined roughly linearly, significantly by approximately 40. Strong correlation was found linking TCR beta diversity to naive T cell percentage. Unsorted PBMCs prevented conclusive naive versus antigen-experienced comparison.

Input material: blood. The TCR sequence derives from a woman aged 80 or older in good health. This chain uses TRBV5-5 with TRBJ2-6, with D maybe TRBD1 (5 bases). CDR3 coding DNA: TGTGCCAGCAGCCCCGCCCGCCCGAACTCTGGGGCCAACGTCCTGCCTTTC. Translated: CASSPARPNSGANVLPF.